At least ten counts were recorded for the clone carrying this TCR beta chain. This specimen belongs to a study of patients and donors after allogeneic stem cell transplantation. TCRdb called the RT-PCR reads again in MiXCR, with one record for every CDR3 protein. The sample carries around 30,000 distinct CDR3 sequences, about 8% recorded once. The specimen sequenced was blood, either unsorted or a sorted T cell fraction (not recorded which). The sequence was obtained from a human donor who was either an allogeneic HSCT recipient or a stem cell or donor lymphocyte infusion donor (not recorded which). It is not recorded whose cells these are; they may come from a transplant donor.

The CDR3 DNA follows: TGCAGTGCTCTAACCGGGGGGGCGAATGAGCAGTTCTTC. Amino acids: CSALTGGANEQFF. The chain has TRBV20-1 and TRBJ2-1, with TRBD2 matching 8 bases. This CDR3 contains 13 residues. Germline CDR1 and CDR2: DFQATT and SNEGSKA (reference sequence). J gave up 7 bases and V 5 bases, and 7 bases lay outside the gene matches.